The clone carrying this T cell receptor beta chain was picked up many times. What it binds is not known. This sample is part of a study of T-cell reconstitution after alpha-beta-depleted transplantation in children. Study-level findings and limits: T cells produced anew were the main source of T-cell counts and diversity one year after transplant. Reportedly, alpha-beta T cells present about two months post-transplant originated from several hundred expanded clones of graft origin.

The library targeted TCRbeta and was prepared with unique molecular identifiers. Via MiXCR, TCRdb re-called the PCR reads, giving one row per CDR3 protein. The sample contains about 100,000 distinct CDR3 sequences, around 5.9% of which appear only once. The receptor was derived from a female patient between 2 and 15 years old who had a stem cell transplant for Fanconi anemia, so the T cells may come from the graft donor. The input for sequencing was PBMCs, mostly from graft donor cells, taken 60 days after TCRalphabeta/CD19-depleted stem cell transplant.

As DNA, the CDR3 is TGCAGCGTCCAACACGGGACTAGCGGGAGAAGGAAAAACATTCAGTACTTC. Amino acids: CSVQHGTSGRRKNIQYF. The chain is built from TRBV29-1 and TRBJ2-4; 14 bases map to TRBD2. Germline V lookup: CDR1 SQVTM, CDR2 ANQGSEA. V was pared by 6 bases and J by 4 bases, with 11 bases of the junction left unmatched. CDR3 length equals 17 residues.